The clone carrying this TCR beta chain was seen many times. This entry comes from a study of regulatory T cells in long-lasting Graves disease. As for time point: newly diagnosed GD, antithyroid drugs for less than 3 months. Following extraction of RNA from PBMCs, that RNA was used to make the TCR library. J lost 5 bases, V lost 1 base, and 5 bases had no gene match. Germline V gives CDR1 SGHAT, CDR2 FQNNGV. The CDR3 spans 15 residues. CDR3 regions were amplified by Arm-PCR using iRepertoire HTBI primers to build TCR beta libraries. TCRdb independently ran MiXCR on the multiplex PCR reads; one entry per CDR3 protein. The sample lists roughly 410,000 distinct CDR3 sequences; about 15% were seen once. These data are also associated with another study on T cells in Graves' hyperthyroidism and ophthalmopathy.

The TCR originated in a woman aged 35 to 49 with Graves disease. The J gene is TRBJ2-1, the V gene TRBV11-2; 7 nucleotides agree with TRBD2. Source: peripheral blood mononuclear cells (PBMCs), taken at new diagnosis, from a patient treated with antithyroid drugs. The CDR3, as DNA: TGTGCCAGCAGCTTAGGTGCGGGAGCTCACAATGAGCAGTTCTTC. This codes for CASSLGAGAHNEQFF.